The rows below give T cell receptor beta chains drawn from one sample of a study of cytomegalovirus exposure and HLA in healthy donors. Sequencing used immunoSEQ multiplex PCR; TCRdb keeps in-frame clones, though not all of them. The repertoire holds about 210,000 clones, about four fifths seen once, with 10% in the top ten. Material: PBMCs. All receptors derive from a woman aged 50 to 60 in good health and CMV-seropositive. Both conserved end residues are part of each CDR3. The order of the fields is clone size, D gene, V gene, J gene, CDR3 DNA, CDR3 protein. The D gene is left open where the match is weak. Expanded clones get a size class; other rows say once, few or many, or leave the size out.

few	NA	TRBV7-9	TRBJ1-2	TGTGCCAGCAGCTTGTCGGAGGGAGGTGGCTACACCTTC	CASSLSEGGGYTF
NA	NA	TRBV6-6	TRBJ1-1	TGTGCCAGCAGTTACGAACAGGGCGGTGCTTTCTTT	CASSYEQGGAFF
NA	TRBD1	TRBV4-2	TRBJ1-6	TGTGCCAGCAGCCAAGATCGGCGACAGGGGAATGGACCCCTCCACTTT	CASSQDRRQGNGPLHF
NA	NA	TRBV5-1	TRBJ2-7	TGCGCCAGCAGCCCTACAGGACAGCGTTCCTACGAGCAGTACTTC	CASSPTGQRSYEQYF
NA	NA	TRBV9	TRBJ1-5	TGTGCCAGCAGCGTAGAGGGGGGCAATCAGCCCCAGCATTTT	CASSVEGGNQPQHF
NA	TRBD1	TRBV5-5	TRBJ1-5	TGTGCCAGCAGCTTGCGGACAGGAGACAATAGCAATCAGCCCCAGCATTTT	CASSLRTGDNSNQPQHF
once	NA	TRBV5-6	TRBJ1-6	TGTGCCAGCAGCTTCGGGGGGAGCTCCTATAATTCACCCCTCCACTTT	CASSFGGSSYNSPLHF
NA	NA	TRBV6-1	TRBJ1-4	TGTGCCAGCGTTCGACAGATTAATGAAAAACTGTTTTTT	CASVRQINEKLFF
NA	TRBD2	TRBV6-4	TRBJ2-3	TGTGCCAGCAGTCGAAACGGGGGGACAGATACGCAGTATTTT	CASSRNGGTDTQYF
NA	NA	TRBV29-1	TRBJ2-7	TGCAGCGTTGAGGTGACAGGAGCGTCCCACGAGCAGTACTTC	CSVEVTGASHEQYF
NA	NA	TRBV5-4	TRBJ2-5	TGTGCCAGCAGCCCGCCCGACGGGATGGAGACCCAGTACTTC	CASSPPDGMETQYF
NA	NA	TRBV5-5	TRBJ2-2	TGTGCCAGCAGCGCGACCAAGTCGGGGACAACTAGGACCGGGGAGCTGTTTTTT	CASSATKSGTTRTGELFF
NA	TRBD1	TRBV25-1	TRBJ1-2	TGTGCCAGCAGCGACAGGGTGGCCTATGGCTACACCTTC	CASSDRVAYGYTF
NA	TRBD1	TRBV4-3	TRBJ1-3	TGCGCCAGCAGCCACGGGACAGGCTCTGGAAACACCATATATTTT	CASSHGTGSGNTIYF
NA	NA	TRBV5-4	TRBJ2-1	TGTGCCAGCAGTCCTACAGGGCCCAATGAGCAGTTCTTC	CASSPTGPNEQFF
NA	NA	TRBV18	TRBJ1-1	TGTGCCAGCTCACCACAGAGGGATAACACTGAAGCTTTCTTT	CASSPQRDNTEAFF
NA	TRBD1	TRBV19	TRBJ2-1	TGTGCCAGTAGTTTCCAAACCGGGACAGGGTCCTACAATGAGCAGTTCTTC	CASSFQTGTGSYNEQFF
few	NA	TRBV6-1	TRBJ1-6	TGTGCCAGCTTAGGTATGAGGACCTATAATTCACCCCTCCACTTT	CASLGMRTYNSPLHF
NA	TRBD1	TRBV28	TRBJ2-1	TGTGCCAGCAGTTTCCTCCGGGACAGGGGGAAAAATGAGCAGTTCTTC	CASSFLRDRGKNEQFF
once	NA	TRBV7-9	TRBJ1-1	TGTGCCAGCAGCTCGGGGGGCAGTTCGGCTTTCTTT	CASSSGGSSAFF
NA	NA	TRBV5-4	TRBJ2-7	TGTGCCAGCAGCTTGGACAGGGCCTACGAGCAGTACTTC	CASSLDRAYEQYF
NA	NA	TRBV5-4	TRBJ2-5	TGTGCCAGCAGGGAACAGGGATCCGAAGAGACCCAGTACTTC	CASREQGSEETQYF
once	NA	TRBV4-1	TRBJ1-1	TGCGCCAGCAGCCGAGGAGACGGGGTGAACACTGAAGCTTTCTTT	CASSRGDGVNTEAFF
NA	NA	TRBV7-8	TRBJ2-7	TGTGCCAGCAGCTTTGCGAGACAGGCCTACGAGCAGTACTTC	CASSFARQAYEQYF
once	NA	TRBV7-6	TRBJ1-5	TGTGCCAGCAAACTCTTCCGCGGGGGCGCGGGTCAGCCCCAGCATTTT	CASKLFRGGAGQPQHF
NA	NA	TRBV28	TRBJ2-5	TGTGCCAGCAGTTTATCGACAGGCTATGTAGAGACCCAGTACTTC	CASSLSTGYVETQYF
NA	TRBD1	TRBV30	TRBJ1-3	TGTGCCTGGAGTTCGGGACAGGGAAACACCATATATTTT	CAWSSGQGNTIYF
NA	TRBD2	TRBV5-1	TRBJ2-1	TGCGCCAGCAGCGGAGGGACTAGCGATGGTAATGAGCAGTTCTTC	CASSGGTSDGNEQFF
NA	NA	TRBV7-8	TRBJ1-3	TGTGCCAGCAGCCCTTTCAGGGGCGAAAGCTCTGGAAACACCATATATTTT	CASSPFRGESSGNTIYF
few	TRBD1	TRBV4-2	TRBJ1-2	TGTGCCAGCAGCCAAGAAGGGACAGGGGGCGAAGGCTATGGCTACACCTTC	CASSQEGTGGEGYGYTF
NA	NA	TRBV7-2	TRBJ2-7	TGTGCCAGCAGCTTTCCGGGGATCTACGAGCAGTACTTC	CASSFPGIYEQYF
NA	TRBD1	TRBV7-2	TRBJ1-2	TGTGCCAGCAGCCTGGGACAGGTCCTCTATGGCTACACCTTC	CASSLGQVLYGYTF
NA	NA	TRBV4-2	TRBJ1-1	TGTGCCAGCAGCCAAGATCTCAGGGCAAACTCGAACACTGAAGCTTTCTTT	CASSQDLRANSNTEAFF
NA	NA	TRBV2	TRBJ1-6	TGTGCCAGCAGTGATGTCAGGGGTAAATCACCCCTCCACTTT	CASSDVRGKSPLHF
NA	TRBD1	TRBV2	TRBJ1-1	TGTGCCAGCAGTATCGGCAGGGGGACAGTTGACACTGAAGCTTTCTTT	CASSIGRGTVDTEAFF
NA	NA	TRBV2	TRBJ2-1	TGTGCCATCATCAAGGGGGAAACCTACAATGAGCAGTTCTTC	CAIIKGETYNEQFF
NA	TRBD1	TRBV6-1	TRBJ1-1	TGTGCCAGCAGTGGACCGGGACAGATGAACACTGAAGCTTTCTTT	CASSGPGQMNTEAFF
NA	NA	TRBV27	TRBJ1-1	TGTGCCAGCAGTTTACTGGGAGGGGGCACTGAAGCTTTCTTT	CASSLLGGGTEAFF
NA	NA	TRBV9	TRBJ2-2	TGTGCCAGCAGCCCTTCGACCGGGGAGCTGTTTTTT	CASSPSTGELFF
NA	TRBD1	TRBV7-8	TRBJ2-5	TGTGCCAGCAGCTCAAGGACAGGGGCGGGCGAGACCCAGTACTTC	CASSSRTGAGETQYF
NA	TRBD1	TRBV28	TRBJ2-7	TGTGCCAGCAGGAGTGGGACAGGGATAGACACCTACGAGCAGTACTTC	CASRSGTGIDTYEQYF
NA	NA	TRBV6-4	TRBJ1-5	TGTGCCAGCAGTGACTCGATAGCCTCCACCCAGCCCCAGCATTTT	CASSDSIASTQPQHF
NA	NA	TRBV27	TRBJ1-1	TGTGCCAGCAGTTTACAAGGACTCCCCCGGCGAGCTTTCTTT	CASSLQGLPRRAFF
once	NA	TRBV6-5	TRBJ1-1	TGTGCCAGCAGATACAGGGAGACGTGGGGGAACACTGAAGCTTTCTTT	CASRYRETWGNTEAFF
NA	NA	TRBV4-1	TRBJ2-1	TGCGCCAGCAGCCAGAGACTCGTCTACAATGAGCAGTTCTTC	CASSQRLVYNEQFF